The present entry profiles one TCR beta chain with its context. The junction had 10 bases not matched to a gene; V was cut back by 3 bases and J by 3 bases. The germline CDR1 and CDR2 sequences are KGHDR and SFDVKD. The CDR3 totals 17 residues. These data originate in a study of vaccination and CD4 T cells after COVID-19. Overall study: Participants were given two doses of BNT162b2 or mRNA-1273 vaccine. At a median approximately 100 days (range 35 to 161) after diagnosis, post-COVID samples were drawn.

One entry per CDR3 protein results from TCRdb running MiXCR on the PCR reads. Seen here are some 18,000 distinct CDR3 sequences, roughly 64% observed once, and the top ten hold 0.9% to 1.2%. The TCR sequence derives from a human donor who had recovered from COVID-19. This sequence joins TRBV24-1 and TRBJ2-4; 7 nucleotides match TRBD1. The specimen comprised CD4+ T cells from blood, sampled after SARS-CoV-2 vaccination. The CDR3 loop reads CATSDPRTGNDKNIQYF. CDR3 coding DNA: TGTGCCACCAGTGATCCCCGGACAGGCAACGACAAAAACATTCAGTACTTC.